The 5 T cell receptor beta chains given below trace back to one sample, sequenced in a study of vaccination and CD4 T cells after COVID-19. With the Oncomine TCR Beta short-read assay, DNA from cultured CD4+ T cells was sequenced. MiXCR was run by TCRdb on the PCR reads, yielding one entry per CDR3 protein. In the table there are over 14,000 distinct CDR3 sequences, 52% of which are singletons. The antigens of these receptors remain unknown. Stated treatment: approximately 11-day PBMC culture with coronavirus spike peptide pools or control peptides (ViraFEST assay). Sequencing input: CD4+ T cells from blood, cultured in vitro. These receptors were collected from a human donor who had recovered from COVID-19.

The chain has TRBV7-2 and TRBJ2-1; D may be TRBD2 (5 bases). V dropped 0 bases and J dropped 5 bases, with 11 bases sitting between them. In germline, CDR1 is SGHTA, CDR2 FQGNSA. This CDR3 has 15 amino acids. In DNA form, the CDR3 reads TGTGCCAGCAGCTTAGCGGGAGTAGCGAACAATGAGCAGTTCTTC. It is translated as CASSLAGVANNEQFF.

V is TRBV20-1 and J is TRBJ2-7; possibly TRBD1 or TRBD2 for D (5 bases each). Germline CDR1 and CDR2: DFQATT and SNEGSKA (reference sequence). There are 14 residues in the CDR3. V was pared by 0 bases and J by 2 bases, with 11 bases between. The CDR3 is CSARDTQGPYEQYF. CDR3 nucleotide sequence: TGCAGTGCTAGAGATACGCAGGGACCCTACGAGCAGTACTTC.

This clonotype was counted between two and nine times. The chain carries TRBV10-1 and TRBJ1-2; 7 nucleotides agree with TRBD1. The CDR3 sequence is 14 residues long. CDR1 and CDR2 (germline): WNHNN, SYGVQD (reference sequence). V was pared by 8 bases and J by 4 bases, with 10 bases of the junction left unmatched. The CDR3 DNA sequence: TGCGCCAGCGGCCGCGACAGGGTTGGCTATGGCTACACCTTC. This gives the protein CASGRDRVGYGYTF.

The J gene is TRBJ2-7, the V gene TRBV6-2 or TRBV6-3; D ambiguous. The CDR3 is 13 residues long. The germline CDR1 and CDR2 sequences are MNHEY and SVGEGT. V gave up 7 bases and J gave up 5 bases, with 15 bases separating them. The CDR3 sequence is CASNPDGANEQYF. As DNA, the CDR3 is TGTGCCAGCAACCCAGACGGAGCCAACGAGCAGTACTTC.

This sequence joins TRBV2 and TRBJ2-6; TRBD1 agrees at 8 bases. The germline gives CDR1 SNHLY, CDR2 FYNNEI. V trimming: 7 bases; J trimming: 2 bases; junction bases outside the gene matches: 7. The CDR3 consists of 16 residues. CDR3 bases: TGTGCCAGCAAGGACAGGGACTGGCCTGGGGCCAACGTCCTGACTTTC. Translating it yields CASKDRDWPGANVLTF.